This T cell receptor (beta chain) was recovered during a study of blood T cell repertoires in COVID-19. The count of this clone is one. Per the original data handling: Estimation of nucleated cell counts was performed using reference gene primer amplification. TCRdb keeps only in-frame clones here, not all; method: immunoSEQ multiplex PCR. V and J calls and clone size are copied from that table; D and trimming were computed from the DNA. The sample holds 300,000 to 400,000 clones, 85% to 90% seen once. CDR1 and CDR2 from the germline V gene are KGHDR and SFDVKD. V was trimmed by 7 bases and J by 6 bases, leaving 17 bases between them. The CDR3 has 14 amino acids.

Sequencing used peripheral blood. J is TRBJ1-1 and V is TRBV24-1; D is unresolved. The receptor was isolated from a woman aged 50 to 60 with COVID-19, enrolled during active disease. The CDR3 region is CATRDSGRAAEAFF. The CDR3 region has the DNA TGTGCCACCAGGGACTCCGGGAGGGCGGCTGAAGCTTTCTTT.